This note documents a single T cell receptor beta chain sequence. The antigen is unknown. The data belong to a study of cytomegalovirus exposure and HLA in healthy donors. Study-level information: Approximately 200 million T cells yielded 100 million or so unique TCR beta sequences in earlier analysis. General study results and limits: A list of approximately 160 TCR beta chains associated with cytomegalovirus was given. A few CMV-associated chains proved CMV antigen-specific in vitro. One variant, a missense change in DCLRE1C, was linked in a later analysis to TCR beta V- and J-gene trimming.

Both 60 Vbeta primers and 13 Jbeta primers went into the PCR. Produced via immunoSEQ multiplex PCR; TCRdb's table is partial and in-frame only. The listing records tens of thousands of clones. Trimming cost V 4 bases and J 3 bases; bases outside gene matches: 5. The CDR3 contains 14 residues. Germline V gene data show CDR1 as MNHEY and CDR2 as SVGAGI. The receptor was derived from a male donor in good health and CMV-seronegative. The specimen was PBMCs. This chain connects TRBV6-5 to TRBJ1-1; 7 bases agree with TRBD1. In nucleotides, the CDR3 is TGTGCCAGCAGTTTTGGGCAGGGGGACACTGAAGCTTTCTTT. The encoded protein is CASSFGQGDTEAFF.